One and the same sample provided the 20 T cell receptor beta chains below, sequenced in a study of human T cells and chemical hapten exposure. TCRdb called the RACE reads again in MiXCR, with one record for every CDR3 protein. The table includes 340,000 or so distinct CDR3 sequences, around 7% detected once. Indicated time point: patch test 1, 2 weeks after DPC sensitization. Treatment described: therapeutic diphenylcyclopropenone sensitization with weekly scalp DPC. The source material was whole blood, sampled in connection with sensitization to the hapten diphenylcyclopropenone (DPC). These TCRs come from a woman aged 18-29 years with alopecia areata. Some clones in this sample may be carry-over from other donors' samples.

The table lists this clonotype with a few counts. CDR3 amino acids: CASSPDGQTRHIQYF. In DNA, the CDR3 is TGCGCCAGCAGCCCCGACGGACAAACAAGGCACATTCAGTACTTC. The genes are TRBV5-1 and TRBJ2-4, with TRBD1 as a possible D gene (5 bases). From germline, CDR1 is SGHRS and CDR2 YFSETQ. The CDR3 has 15 amino acids. Trimming took 4 bases from V and 8 from J, leaving 19 bases between them.

This clonotype was seen a few times. The chain joins TRBV7-2 to TRBJ1-1; no clear D. With 8 bases removed from V and 0 bases from J, the gap between germline ends came to 13 bases. Germline V gene data show CDR1 as SGHTA and CDR2 as FQGNSA. The CDR3 covers 14 residues. The CDR3 spells CASLRSTMNTEAFF. Written as DNA, the CDR3 is TGTGCCAGCCTTAGATCGACTATGAACACTGAAGCTTTCTTT.

In this sample, this clonotype turned up a few times. CDR3 bases: TGCAGTGCTGGGAAGGGATCGGAGACCCAGTACTTC. It specifies CSAGKGSETQYF. The chain uses TRBV20-1 and TRBJ2-5; D remains unclear. Germline lookup yields CDR1 DFQATT and CDR2 SNEGSKA (reference sequence). V dropped 5 bases and J dropped 5 bases, with 12 bases sitting between them. There are 12 residues in the CDR3.

This chain connects TRBV28 to TRBJ2-5, with D possibly TRBD1 on 6 matching bases. The CDR3 totals 14 residues. The germline gives CDR1 MDHEN, CDR2 SYDVKM. The ends were cut back, 4 bases at V and 6 bases at J, with 15 bases in the middle. The DNA of the CDR3 is TGTGCCAGCAGTTCAAGCCAGGGGAAAAAGACCCAGTACTTC. Amino acids: CASSSSQGKKTQYF.

This clonotype was recorded many times. It is unclear where the CDR3 begins or ends on the DNA, so no DNA is shown, and the CDR3 is as TCRdb lists it. The chain combines TRBV29-1 with TRBJ2-1; the D call of TRBD1 is as the table states it, not checked on the DNA. Germline V gene data show CDR1 as SQVTM and CDR2 as ANQGSEA. A total of 12 residues make up the CDR3, ends included. The CDR3 loop is CSVAQGARRVIF.

In this sample, this clonotype turned up a few times. The chain joins TRBV10-1 to TRBJ2-3; no firm D call. Germline CDR1 reads WNHNN; CDR2 reads SYGVQD (reference sequence). The germline V and J ends were trimmed by 7 bases and 3 bases, with 20 bases remaining between them. The CDR3 runs to 16 residues. CDR3 amino acids: CASILPVGPLTDTQYF. CDR3 nucleotides: TGCGCCAGCATACTTCCAGTGGGTCCGCTGACAGATACGCAGTATTTT.

This clonotype was observed at least ten times. The V and J genes are TRBV10-3 and TRBJ1-2; D perhaps matches TRBD1 (6 bases). This CDR3 spans 13 amino acids. The germline V gene has CDR1 ENHRY and CDR2 SYGVKD. Between the trimmed V and J ends, which lost 3 bases and 6 bases, there was a span of 11 bases. Here the CDR3 reads CAISEGQGNGYTF. The CDR3 DNA is TGTGCCATCAGTGAAGGGCAGGGGAATGGCTACACCTTC.

This clonotype showed up just a few times. This chain uses TRBV7-9 with TRBJ2-1; D gene ambiguous. Germline values: CDR1 SEHNR, CDR2 FQNEAQ (reference sequence). V was clipped by 5 bases and J by 9 bases, with 14 bases between them. The CDR3 extends over 13 amino acids. The CDR3 nucleotides are TGTGCCAGCAGCCCGACGGACCACGCTGAGCAGTTCTTC. It is translated as CASSPTDHAEQFF. Supplemented by reference TRBV7-9 and TRBJ2-1, the full variable domain reads DTGVSQNPRHKITKRGQNVTFRCDPISEHNRLYWYRQTLGQGPEFLTYFQNEAQLEKSRLLSDRFSAERPKGSFSTLEIQRTEQGDSAMYLCASSPTDHAEQFFGPGTRLTVL.

This clonotype has a count of ten or more. This rearrangement joins TRBV5-1 to TRBJ1-2; D remains unclear. The CDR3 is 14 amino acids. V was trimmed by 0 bases and J by 4 bases, leaving 10 bases between them. The germline V gene has CDR1 SGHRS and CDR2 YFSETQ. The CDR3: CASSLEAGGYGYTF. The CDR3 DNA reads as TGCGCCAGCAGCTTGGAGGCCGGCGGCTATGGCTACACCTTC.

At least ten counts were recorded for this clonotype. The J gene is TRBJ2-1, the V gene TRBV18; D unclear. Trimming removed 8 bases from V and 7 bases from J, with 12 bases in between. This CDR3 has 12 residues. Germline V gene sequence: CDR1 KGHSH, CDR2 LQKENI. The CDR3 DNA reads as TGTGCCAGCAGCCCTAGTGGAAATGAGCAGTTCTTC. Translation: CASSPSGNEQFF.

On this clonotype itself: A much more abundant neighbour one base away suggests this may be a read error. This chain links TRBV6-2 or TRBV6-3 with TRBJ1-2; no clear D. Germline V gene data show CDR1 as MNHEY and CDR2 as SVGEGT. The CDR3 totals 10 residues. V was cut by 5 bases and J by 3 bases, with 1 base left in between. For the CDR3, the DNA is TGTGCCAGCAGTGACTATGGCTACACCTTC. The encoded protein is CASSDYGYTF.

This clonotype was observed at least ten times. V is TRBV3-1 and J is TRBJ2-1; either TRBD1 or TRBD2 may supply D (5 bases each). The V and J ends lost 4 bases and 4 bases respectively, with 20 bases between them. Germline CDR1 and CDR2: LGHDT and YNNKEL (reference sequence). CDR3 length equals 17 residues. The CDR3 reads CASSPTPGDQRYNEQFF. CDR3 nucleotides: TGTGCCAGCAGCCCAACTCCCGGGGACCAACGGTACAATGAGCAGTTCTTC.

This clonotype has at least ten counts. The chain couples TRBV5-6 to TRBJ1-5; 7 bases are a match to TRBD1. This CDR3 is 17 amino acids long. V lost 0 bases and J lost 2; bases outside the gene matches: 8. Germline CDR1 is SGHDT and CDR2 is YYEEEE. For the CDR3, the DNA is TGTGCCAGCAGCTTGGGGGACAGTCTTAGGGGCAATCAGCCCCAGCATTTT. It is translated as CASSLGDSLRGNQPQHF.

The table lists this clonotype with a few counts. This chain connects TRBV28 to TRBJ1-1; D uncertain. CDR1 MDHEN and CDR2 SYDVKM come from the germline V gene. V dropped 8 bases and J dropped 2 bases, with 9 bases sitting between them. This CDR3 is 12 amino acids long. The CDR3 here is CASRDTNTEAFF. In nucleotides, the CDR3 is TGTGCCAGCCGAGATACAAACACTGAAGCTTTCTTT. Variable domain in full (rest from reference TRBV28 and TRBJ1-1): DVKVTQSSRYLVKRTGEKVFLECVQDMDHENMFWYRQDPGLGLRLIYFSYDVKMKEKGDIPEGYSVSREKKERFSLILESASTNQTSMYLCASRDTNTEAFFGQGTRLTVV.

This clonotype came up a few times. DNA of the CDR3: TGTGCCAGCAGCCAACAGGGGCGGGATACGCAGTATTTT. It codes for CASSQQGRDTQYF. The chain links TRBV7-2 to TRBJ2-3, with 7 bases fitting TRBD1. V gave up 5 bases and J gave up 6 bases; unmatched junction bases: 5. CDR1 is SGHTA and CDR2 is FQGNSA in the germline V gene. The CDR3 runs 13 residues.

V usage is TRBV11-2 and J usage is TRBJ1-6; no clear D gene. The CDR3 is 15 residues long. Germline V gives CDR1 SGHAT, CDR2 FQNNGV. V lost 8 bases to trimming and J lost 10 bases, with 21 bases between them. The CDR3: CASGGHGVIGSPLHF. For the CDR3, the DNA is TGTGCCAGCGGCGGTCACGGGGTAATAGGATCACCCCTCCACTTT.

As regards this clonotype: A much larger clone differs from this one at a single base, so this may be a read error. This rearrangement joins TRBV29-1 to TRBJ1-1, with 7 bases lining up with TRBD1. Germline CDR1 is SQVTM and CDR2 is ANQGSEA. The length of the CDR3 is 11 residues. J lost 3 bases, V lost 6 bases, and 1 base had no gene match. The CDR3 bases are TGCAGCGTCGACAGGGACACTGAAGCTTTCTTT. Residues: CSVDRDTEAFF.

This clonotype was counted a few times. The chain combines TRBV4-2 with TRBJ1-5; 7 nucleotides match TRBD1. Germline loops: CDR1 LGHNA, CDR2 YNFKEQ. The CDR3 consists of 15 residues. Germline trimming cut 4 bases from V and 2 bases from J; bases unmatched to any gene: 5. The CDR3 nucleotides are TGTGCCAGCAGCCCTTCCGACAGGGGCAATCAGCCCCAGCATTTT. Translation gives CASSPSDRGNQPQHF.

The chain is built from TRBV21-1 and TRBJ1-1; the table's TRBD1 call for D was not verified on the DNA. TRBV21-1 is deemed a pseudogene. The CDR3 spans 15 residues. The CDR3 coding sequence is TGTGCCAGCAGCAAAGCCTTACAGGGGCGGACTGAAGCTTTCTTT. The encoded protein is CASSKALQGRTEAFF.

This clonotype was observed many times. This rearrangement joins TRBV18 to TRBJ1-2; possible D gene TRBD1, 5 bases. The CDR3 sequence is 16 residues long. With 3 bases removed from V and 5 bases from J, the gap between germline ends came to 19 bases. Germline-derived CDR1 and CDR2 are KGHSH and LQKENI. DNA for the CDR3: TGTGCCAGCTCACCTAGGAAGGGGAGCGGTACATATGGCTACACCTTC. Protein: CASSPRKGSGTYGYTF. Complete variable domain (other parts from reference TRBV18 and TRBJ1-2): NAGVMQNPRHLVRRRGQEARLRCSPMKGHSHVYWYRQLPEEGLKFMVYLQKENIIDESGMPKERFSAEFPKEGPSILRIQQVVRGDSAAYFCASSPRKGSGTYGYTFGSGTRLTVV.